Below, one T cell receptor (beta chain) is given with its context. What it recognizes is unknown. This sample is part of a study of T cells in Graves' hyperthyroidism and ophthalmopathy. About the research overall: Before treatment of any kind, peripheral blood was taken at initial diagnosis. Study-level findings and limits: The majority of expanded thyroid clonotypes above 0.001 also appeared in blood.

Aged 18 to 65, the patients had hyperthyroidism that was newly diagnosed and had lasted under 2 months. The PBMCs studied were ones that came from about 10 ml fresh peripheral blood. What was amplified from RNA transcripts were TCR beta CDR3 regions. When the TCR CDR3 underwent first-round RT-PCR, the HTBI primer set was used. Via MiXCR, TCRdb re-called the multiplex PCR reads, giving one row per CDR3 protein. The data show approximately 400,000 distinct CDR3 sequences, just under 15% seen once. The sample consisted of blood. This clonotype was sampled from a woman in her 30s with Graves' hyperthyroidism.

Here the CDR3 DNA reads TGCAGTGCAGGGGAAAGGACAGATACGCAGTATTTT. The encoded protein is CSAGERTDTQYF. V gene TRBV20-1 combines with J gene TRBJ2-3, with D perhaps TRBD1 (5 bases). The CDR3 length is 12 residues. In germline, CDR1 is DFQATT, CDR2 SNEGSKA (reference sequence). The V gene lost 6 bases and the J gene lost 3 bases, with 10 bases spanning the gap.